Listed here are 17 T cell receptor beta chains from one sample, sequenced in a study of tumor and adjacent non-tumor tissue in lung cancer. A modified ARM-PCR protocol with three rounds of nested PCR amplified TCRbeta. TCRdb passed the multiplex PCR reads through MiXCR, listing each CDR3 protein once. This table holds 100,000 to 150,000 distinct CDR3 sequences, roughly 67% found once. No cell sorting was done before RNA was extracted from the tissue. Specimen: lung tumor tissue. Every receptor here comes from a young man with non-small cell lung cancer.

With regard to this clonotype: A read error may account for a junction end that differs from germline. CDR3 loop: CVSSRGPGQGNTGEQFF. The CDR3 coding sequence is TGTGTCAGCAGCCGAGGGCCGGGACAGGGGAACACCGGGGAGCAGTTTTTT. The chain is built from TRBV5-4 and TRBJ2-2; TRBD1 matches 10 bases. The CDR3 sequence is 17 residues long. CDR1 and CDR2 from the germline V gene are SGHNT and YYREEE (reference sequence). Complete variable domain (other parts from reference TRBV5-4 and TRBJ2-2): ETGVTQSPTHLIKTRGQQVTLRCSSQSGHNTVSWYQQALGQGPQFIFQYYREEENGRGNFPPRFSGLQFPNYSSELNVNALELDDSALYLCVSSRGPGQGNTGEQFFGEGSRLTVL.

Comments on this clonotype: The CDR3 end shows no conserved phenylalanine or tryptophan, and so a read error is likely. The chain has TRBV20-1 and TRBJ2-5; 13 bases match TRBD2. V lost 5 bases, J lost 9 bases, and 15 bases stayed unmatched. Germline V gene data show CDR1 as DFQATT and CDR2 as SNEGSKA (reference sequence). CDR3 length equals 16 residues. The CDR3 spells CSAPPWGTSGNSAQYI. In nucleotides, the CDR3 is TGCAGTGCTCCACCATGGGGGACTAGCGGGAACTCGGCCCAGTACATC.

Note on this clonotype: This clone may be a read error of a much larger clone one base away. J is TRBJ2-3 and V is TRBV12-3 or TRBV12-4; D remains ambiguous. The germline V and J ends were trimmed by 10 bases and 1 base, with 18 bases remaining between them. The CDR3 has 15 residues. CDR3 region: CANSQPQSGTDTQYF. CDR3 nucleotides: TGTGCCAACAGCCAACCACAGTCTGGCACAGATACGCAGTATTTT.

In the case of this clonotype: The junction shows a germline mismatch at one end, possibly a read error. The chain employs TRBV20-1 and TRBJ1-2, with TRBD1 matching over 12 bases. The germline CDR1 and CDR2 sequences are DFQATT and SNEGSKA (reference sequence). This CDR3 spans 18 amino acids. DNA of the CDR3: TGCTGTGCTAGAGGCCCCCCGGGACAGGGGGCCAAATACTATGGCTATACCTTC. Translated, it gives CCARGPPGQGAKYYGYTF.

Of note for this clonotype: The junction departs from germline at one end; a sequencing error may be responsible. V and J are TRBV20-1 and TRBJ2-2, with a weak D call TRBD2 (5 bases). Germline V CDR1 and CDR2: DFQATT, SNEGSKA (reference sequence). The CDR3 loop spans 14 amino acids. The CDR3 bases are TGCAGTGCTAATGAGGAGTTGTACACCGGGAAGCTGCTCTTT. It encodes CSANEELYTGKLLF.

For this clonotype: One end of the junction is discordant with germline, which a read error may explain. The CDR3 sequence: CVSSARLGTEQYF. The DNA of the CDR3 is TGTGTCAGCAGCGCCCGACTAGGGACCGAGCAGTACTTC. The rearrangement joins TRBV11-2 to TRBJ2-7; a weak D match, TRBD2 (6 bases). Germline CDR1 SGHAT, CDR2 FQNNGV. The CDR3 spans 13 residues.

As concerns this clonotype: A read error may be the cause here, since a much bigger clone is one base away. V gene TRBV6-5 combines with J gene TRBJ1-4, with 11 bases identical to TRBD1. CDR1 MNHEY and CDR2 SVGAGI come from the germline V gene. The CDR3 is 15 residues long. CDR3 in amino acids: CTSSQAGTGGEKLFF. CDR3 DNA sequence: TGTACCAGCAGTCAAGCCGGGACAGGGGGGGAAAAACTGTTTTTT.

A note on this clonotype: At one end the junction does not follow the germline gene, possibly because of a read error. The chain couples TRBV11-2 to TRBJ2-2, with TRBD1 matching over 10 bases. The germline V gene has CDR1 SGHAT and CDR2 FQNNGV. The CDR3 runs 18 residues. Here the CDR3 reads CVSSLGDRGSSNTGELFF. CDR3 DNA sequence: TGTGTCAGCAGCTTAGGGGACAGGGGAAGTTCGAACACCGGGGAGCTGTTTTTT.

In regard to this clonotype: The junction differs from germline at one of its ends, possibly a read error. The chain joins TRBV19 to TRBJ2-6; 8 bases line up with TRBD1. The CDR3 covers 19 residues. Germline V lookup: CDR1 LNHDA, CDR2 SQIVND (reference sequence). The CDR3 sequence: CTSSHIEGQADSGANVLTF. CDR3 DNA sequence: TGTACCAGTAGTCACATCGAGGGACAGGCCGACTCTGGGGCCAACGTCCTGACTTTC.

This clonotype was counted at least ten times. The DNA for the CDR3 is TGTGCCAGCAGAGCCGGGACTAGCGGGGGGGCCGGGGAGCTGTTTTTT. Translation: CASRAGTSGGAGELFF. The chain joins TRBV12-3 or TRBV12-4 to TRBJ2-2, with 16 bases lining up with TRBD2. V was clipped by 6 bases and J by 6 bases; unmatched bases: 4. The CDR3 sequence is 16 residues long.

In this sample, this clonotype turned up a few times. A single base separates this from a much larger clone, so it may be a read error. The genes are TRBV4-2 and TRBJ2-7; D may be TRBD1 or TRBD2 (7 bases each). Germline loops: CDR1 LGHNA, CDR2 YNFKEQ. The CDR3 consists of 16 residues. The ends were cut back, 1 base at V and 5 bases at J, with 18 bases in the middle. CDR3 loop: CASSQGEGAGMHEQYF. The CDR3 DNA reads as TGTGCCAGCAGCCAAGGGGAGGGGGCGGGTATGCACGAGCAGTACTTC.

J is TRBJ2-7 and V is TRBV20-1; TRBD2 matches at 7 bases. The CDR3 has 16 amino acids. V shed 0 bases, J shed 0 bases, and the junction held 8 bases outside the gene matches. Germline CDR1 and CDR2: DFQATT and SNEGSKA (reference sequence). The CDR3 DNA sequence: TGCAGTGCTAGAGATGTTCGGCTAGCGGACTCCTACGAGCAGTACTTC. Amino acids: CSARDVRLADSYEQYF.

This clonotype has ten or more counts. The chain has TRBV29-1 and TRBJ2-7, with 9 positions matching TRBD1. Germline values: CDR1 SQVTM, CDR2 ANQGSEA. This CDR3 comprises 13 residues. The V segment lost 7 bases and the J segment 3 bases; nucleotides outside the gene matches: 7. CDR3 sequence: CSAEGTGHYEQYF. CDR3 nucleotides: TGCAGCGCCGAGGGGACAGGGCACTACGAGCAGTACTTC.

Turning to this clonotype: This may be a read error: a much more frequent sequence differs by one nucleotide. V gene TRBV20-1 combines with J gene TRBJ2-7, with 7 bases lining up with TRBD1. J gave up 3 bases and V 7 bases, and 9 bases lay outside the gene matches. The CDR3 length is 13 residues. Germline lookup yields CDR1 DFQATT and CDR2 SNEGSKA (reference sequence). The CDR3, as DNA: TGCAGTGTTAAGGGACAGTTGATCTACGAGCAGTACTTC. This sequence encodes CSVKGQLIYEQYF.

As to this clonotype: Because it lacks the conserved phenylalanine or tryptophan at the end, this CDR3 is likely a read error. V usage is TRBV10-3 and J usage is TRBJ1-6; D is uncertain. This CDR3 contains 16 residues. Deletions cut 2 bases from V and 6 bases from J, with 14 bases between. Germline V gene data show CDR1 as ENHRY and CDR2 as SYGVKD. Written as DNA, the CDR3 is TGTGCCATCAGTGAGACGATGGGTTGGAGTAATTCACCCCTCCACTTA. Encoded protein: CAISETMGWSNSPLHL.

In its sample, this clonotype was seen once. Possible read error: a much larger clone is one base away. This chain links TRBV20-1 with TRBJ1-6; 8 nucleotides line up with TRBD1. Germline V lookup: CDR1 DFQATT, CDR2 SNEGSKA (reference sequence). The length of the CDR3 is 15 residues. The CDR3 spells CIADREGSYNSPLHF. In DNA form, the CDR3 reads TGCATCGCGGACAGGGAGGGCTCCTATAATTCACCCCTCCACTTT.

A note on this clonotype: A read error is possible here, since a much larger clone lies one base away. J is TRBJ1-2 and V is TRBV5-5; D might be TRBD1 (5 bases). The CDR3 contains 15 residues. The germline V gene has CDR1 SGHKS and CDR2 YYEKEE (reference sequence). Here the CDR3 DNA reads TGTGCCTGCAGCTTGGACCCTAGGGGTAACTATGGCTACACCTTC. It is translated as CACSLDPRGNYGYTF.